The 12 T cell receptor beta chains below were found in one sample sequenced in a study of shared clonotypes between healthy human individuals. Repertoires were generated with immunoSEQ multiplex PCR, while TCRdb's copy carries only in-frame clones and drops some. The data contain about 2.3 million clones, more than 80% of them singletons. The sequencing sample was made of naive CD4+ T cells from PBMCs. Subset reported: CD45RA+ positively selected. These receptors were collected from a man aged 18-30 years in good health. Some clones in this sample may be carry-over from other donors' samples.

For this clone: Other DNA sequences in the sample encode the same CDR3. The rearrangement joins TRBV5-1 to TRBJ1-1; tentatively, D is TRBD1 (6 bases). This CDR3 has 14 amino acids. Deletions cut 2 bases from V and 1 base from J, with 9 bases between. In germline, CDR1 is SGHRS, CDR2 YFSETQ. The DNA for the CDR3 is TGCGCCAGCAGCTTAGGACAGCCGAACACTGAAGCTTTCTTT. Translated: CASSLGQPNTEAFF.

The genes are TRBV28 and TRBJ1-1, with 7 nucleotides matching TRBD1. This CDR3 region has 11 residues. CDR1 and CDR2 (germline): MDHEN, SYDVKM. With 8 bases clipped from V and 4 bases from J, the junction kept 1 base outside the gene matches. The CDR3 nucleotides read TGTGCCAGCGGACAGGCCACTGAAGCTTTCTTT. It is translated as CASGQATEAFF.

The chain couples TRBV7-9 to TRBJ2-7, with D possibly TRBD1 on 5 matching bases. Trimming removed 4 bases at V and 2 bases at J, with 12 bases between. Looked up from germline, CDR1 is SEHNR and CDR2 is FQNEAQ (reference sequence). The length of the CDR3 is 14 residues. Written as DNA, the CDR3 is TGTGCCAGCAGCTCTAGGGGATTGCCCTACGAGCAGTACTTC. Translating gives CASSSRGLPYEQYF.

The chain links TRBV9 to TRBJ2-5; TRBD1 aligns across 7 bases. The CDR3 loop spans 14 amino acids. V dropped 4 bases and J dropped 3; count of bases not matched to a gene: 6. Germline V gene lookup returns CDR1 SGDLS and CDR2 YYNGEE. CDR3 protein: CASSYPDREETQYF. CDR3 nucleotides: TGTGCCAGCAGCTATCCCGACAGGGAAGAGACCCAGTACTTC. Full variable domain (rest looked up from reference TRBV9 and TRBJ2-5): DSGVTQTPKHLITATGQRVTLRCSPRSGDLSVYWYQQSLDQGLQFLIQYYNGEERAKGNILERFSAQQFPDLHSELNLSSLELGDSALYFCASSYPDREETQYFGPGTRLLVL.

The chain combines TRBV7-9 with TRBJ1-5; possibly TRBD1 for D (6 bases). Germline V gene lookup returns CDR1 SEHNR and CDR2 FQNEAQ (reference sequence). The CDR3 consists of 14 residues. Deletions cut 5 bases from V and 10 bases from J, with 18 bases between. Written as DNA, the CDR3 is TGTGCCAGCAGCCCGTCCGGGACAACAAATCCCCAGCATTTT. Its translation: CASSPSGTTNPQHF.

The chain links TRBV30 to TRBJ2-6; D call uncertain. CDR1 and CDR2 from the germline V gene are GTSNPN and SVGIG (reference sequence). V was cut by 0 bases and J by 0 bases, with 6 bases left in between. The CDR3 has 15 amino acids. CDR3 amino acids: CAWSVRSSGANVLTF. CDR3 sequence (DNA): TGTGCCTGGAGTGTAAGGAGCTCTGGGGCCAACGTCCTGACTTTC. The full variable domain, with the rest looked up from reference TRBV30 and TRBJ2-6, is SQTIHQWPATLVQPVGSPLSLECTVEGTSNPNLYWYRQAAGRGLQLLFYSVGIGQISSEVPQNLSASRPQDRQFILSSKKLLLSDSGFYLCAWSVRSSGANVLTFGAGSRLTVL.

The chain's CDR3 is CASSLTLDPGELFF. The CDR3 DNA reads TGTGCCAGCAGCCTTACACTGGACCCCGGGGAGCTGTTTTTT. V is TRBV7-9 and J is TRBJ2-2; D gene uncertain. The germline CDR1 and CDR2 sequences are SEHNR and FQNEAQ (reference sequence). V gave up 5 bases and J gave up 6 bases, with 13 bases separating them. The CDR3 sequence is 14 residues long.

The chain links TRBV6-4 to TRBJ2-3, with TRBD2 matching 9 bases. V lost 3 bases, J lost 4 bases, and 11 bases stayed unmatched. The CDR3 is 17 amino acids. Germline lookup yields CDR1 MRHNA and CDR2 SNTAGT. The CDR3 DNA reads as TGTGCCAGCAGTGAACATGTGCGGCGGGAGGGCCCAGATACGCAGTATTTT. Protein: CASSEHVRREGPDTQYF.

This chain uses TRBV19 with TRBJ1-2; D is unclear. Germline loops: CDR1 LNHDA, CDR2 SQIVND (reference sequence). The CDR3 runs to 13 residues. V lost 5 bases and J 6 bases, leaving 13 bases between the germline ends. CDR3 sequence (DNA): TGTGCCAGTAGTGTAACTATTGGGAATGGCTACACCTTC. Protein: CASSVTIGNGYTF.

This chain uses TRBV4-1 with TRBJ2-2; the match to TRBD2 covers 8 bases. Trimming at V came to 4 bases and at J to 0 bases, leaving 7 bases not matched to a gene. Germline CDR1 is MGHRA and CDR2 is YSYEKL. The CDR3 totals 17 residues. The CDR3 loop reads CASSRPSGPPNTGELFF. The CDR3 nucleotides are TGCGCCAGCAGCCGACCTAGCGGGCCCCCGAACACCGGGGAGCTGTTTTTT.

This chain links TRBV4-2 with TRBJ2-3; D gene uncertain. The CDR3 covers 14 residues. Trimming removed 4 bases from V and 1 base from J, with 9 bases in between. Germline CDR1 and CDR2: LGHNA and YNFKEQ. CDR3 sequence reads: CASSLNTGTDTQYF. DNA of the CDR3: TGTGCCAGCAGCCTAAACACTGGCACAGATACGCAGTATTTT.

The chain has TRBV28 and TRBJ2-2, with D tentatively TRBD1 or TRBD2 (5 bases each). The germline V and J ends were trimmed by 4 bases and 3 bases, with 18 bases remaining between them. Per the germline V gene, CDR1 is MDHEN and CDR2 is SYDVKM. This CDR3 is built from 17 residues. The DNA of the CDR3 is TGTGCCAGCAGTTCTAGACCAGGCAGGGACGACACCGGGGAGCTGTTTTTT. The encoded protein is CASSSRPGRDDTGELFF.